This T cell receptor (beta chain) came from a study of blood T cells in healthy people across ages. Study-wide points: A strong correlation was found between TCR beta diversity and the percentage of naive T cells. Long-lived donors carried more naive CD4+ cells and greater diversity than aged donors.

This clonotype was picked up many times. Its matching antigen is unknown. It was with a sample-barcoded 5' primer and a J-beta primer mix that a second PCR of roughly 6 to 11 cycles was run. MiXCR, run by TCRdb on the 5' RACE reads, gives a single entry per CDR3 protein. Here the sample spans more than 650,000 distinct CDR3 sequences, approximately 21% being singletons. Trimming left V 5 bases short and J 7 bases short, with 17 bases between. Germline loops: CDR1 SEHNR, CDR2 FQNEAQ (reference sequence). There are 15 residues in the CDR3. Specimen: blood. The sequence was obtained from an older man in good health. The chain combines TRBV7-9 with TRBJ1-4; a weak D match, TRBD1 (6 bases). The CDR3 protein is CASSLKQGPVEKLFF. The DNA of the CDR3 is TGTGCCAGCAGCCTGAAACAGGGACCGGTTGAAAAACTGTTTTTT.